This paragraph covers one T cell receptor (beta chain) sequence. No antigen is known for it. Its ends do not fully match the called genes, so a read error is possible. Germline assignment: CDR1 SEHNR and CDR2 FQNEAQ (reference sequence). CDR3 length: 13 amino acids. Lactation, pregnancy, other autoimmune disease or uncontrolled infection led to exclusion of patients. Amplification targeted TCR beta CDR3 regions from RNA transcripts. Primed by the HTBI set, a first-round RT-PCR was run on the TCR CDR3. TCRdb ran MiXCR on the multiplex PCR reads and lists one entry per CDR3 protein. This table holds a few hundred thousand distinct CDR3 sequences, about half found once. This sample was taken from a study of T cells in Graves' hyperthyroidism and ophthalmopathy. Findings of the study overall: Ophthalmopathy was separated from stable hyperthyroidism by a 13 V-J model.

The receptor was isolated from a young woman with Graves' hyperthyroidism. Sequences were obtained from peripheral blood or thyroid tissue (not recorded which). This chain joins TRBV7-9 and TRBJ2-5, with D possibly TRBD1 on 5 matching bases. The CDR3: CASRRQLQGTQYF. The CDR3 region has the DNA TGTGCCAGCAGGAGACAGCTCCAAGGGACCCAGTACTTC.